This TCR beta chain was documented in a study of PD-L1 blockade in urothelial cancer. Overall study context: Atezolizumab 1,200 mg was given intravenously every 3 weeks, starting 2014. Blood drawn 3 weeks (second dose) and 6 weeks after treatment start was analyzed. Median T cell yield per blood sample was more than 120,000 cells.

CDR1 MGHRA and CDR2 YSYEKL come from the germline V gene. V was pared by 2 bases and J by 2 bases, with 19 bases of the junction left unmatched. The CDR3 is 20 residues long. Time point defined: peripheral blood 6 weeks after treatment start. Urothelial carcinoma in patients was locally advanced or metastatic. Libraries were prepared by immunoSEQ multiplex PCR; TCRdb keeps only in-frame clonotypes and omits some of them. The sample consists of approximately 83,000 clones, around four fifths of them appearing once. V usage is TRBV4-1 and J usage is TRBJ2-5; 8 bases are a match to TRBD2. The sample was PBMCs, taken around atezolizumab (anti-PD-L1) treatment. The sequence came from a man between 65 and 85 years old with urothelial cancer. This chain's CDR3 is CASSQREFSGGAGAQETQYF. CDR3 coding DNA: TGCGCCAGCAGCCAAAGAGAGTTCAGCGGGGGAGCGGGGGCGCAAGAGACCCAGTACTTC.